A single TCR beta chain is shown here with its context. MiXCR, run by TCRdb on the RT-PCR reads, gives a single entry per CDR3 protein. The sample shows about 680,000 distinct CDR3 sequences, 11% to 15% of them seen only once. With 8 bases removed from V and 2 bases from J, the gap between germline ends came to 12 bases. The length of the CDR3 is 13 residues. This receptor was identified in a female donor in good health, serving as a healthy control. The rearrangement joins TRBV12-3 or TRBV12-4 to TRBJ1-2; tentative D call: TRBD1 (6 bases). Sequences were obtained from memory CD4+ T cells from blood. CDR3 DNA sequence: TGTGCCAGCGGACAGCGAGGGAACTATGGCTACACCTTC. Translating it yields CASGQRGNYGYTF.